This T cell receptor (beta chain) appears in the sequencing data of a study of response to subunit inactivated influenza vaccine. TCRdb ran MiXCR on the RT-PCR reads and lists one entry per CDR3 protein. The sample lists roughly 700,000 distinct CDR3 sequences, less than 20% seen once, with roughly 10% in the top ten. As to this clonotype: Its specificity is unknown.

Study-level points and caveats: The authors suggested that every seasonal influenza vaccination recruits few new T cells.

The germline CDR1 and CDR2 sequences are SGHTA and FQGNSA. This CDR3 contains 16 residues. V lost 4 bases to trimming and J lost 1 base, with 15 bases between them. Sample: PBMCs from blood, taken about 13 days after vaccination. The sequence was obtained from a man aged 45 to 65 who received an inactivated influenza vaccine. The chain joins TRBV7-2 to TRBJ2-3; either TRBD1 or TRBD2 may fit D (5 bases each). CDR3 amino acids: CASSSRPGPRTDTQYF. In DNA form, the CDR3 reads TGTGCCAGCAGCTCTCGGCCGGGACCACGCACAGATACGCAGTATTTT.